The clone carrying this TCR beta chain has just one count. The data were obtained in a study of cytomegalovirus exposure and HLA in healthy donors. Vbeta (60) and Jbeta (13) primers were used in the PCR. Clones were read by immunoSEQ multiplex PCR, and TCRdb kept only the in-frame ones, dropping some. This table has approximately 100,000 clones, around 68% appearing once. Germline loops: CDR1 MDHEN, CDR2 SYDVKM. This CDR3 region has 13 residues. Trimming took 5 bases from V and 7 from J; bases not matched to a gene: 5. The chain carries TRBV28 and TRBJ1-5, with 7 bases lining up with TRBD1. This sequence originates from a middle-aged man in good health and CMV-seronegative. The sequenced sample consisted of PBMCs. The CDR3 DNA follows: TGTGCCAGCAGTAACTACAGGGGACAGCCCCAGCATTTT. Its protein is CASSNYRGQPQHF.